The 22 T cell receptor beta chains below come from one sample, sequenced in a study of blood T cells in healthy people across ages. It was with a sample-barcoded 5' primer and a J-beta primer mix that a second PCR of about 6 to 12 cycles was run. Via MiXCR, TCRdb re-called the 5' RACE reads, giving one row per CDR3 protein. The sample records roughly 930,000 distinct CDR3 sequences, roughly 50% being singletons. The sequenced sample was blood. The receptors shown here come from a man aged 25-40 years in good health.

CDR3 in amino acids: CSALPLAGVTGELFF. Here the CDR3 DNA reads TGCAGTGCTTTACCACTAGCGGGGGTCACCGGGGAGCTGTTTTTT. This chain connects TRBV20-1 to TRBJ2-2, with 11 bases that match TRBD2. CDR1 and CDR2 from the germline V gene are DFQATT and SNEGSKA (reference sequence). The CDR3 has 15 residues. J gave up 4 bases and V 5 bases, and 6 bases lay outside the gene matches.

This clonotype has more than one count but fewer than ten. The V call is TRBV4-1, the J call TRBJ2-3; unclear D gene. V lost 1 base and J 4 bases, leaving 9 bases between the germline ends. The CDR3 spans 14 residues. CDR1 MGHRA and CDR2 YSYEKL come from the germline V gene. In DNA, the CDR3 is TGCGCCAGCAGCCAAGTGTTGGCGTCAGATACGCAGTATTTT. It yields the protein CASSQVLASDTQYF.

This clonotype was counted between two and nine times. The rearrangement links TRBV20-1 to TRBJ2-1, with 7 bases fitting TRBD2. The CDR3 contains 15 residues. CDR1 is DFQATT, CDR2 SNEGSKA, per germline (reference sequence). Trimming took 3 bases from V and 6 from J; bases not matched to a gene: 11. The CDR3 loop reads CSASPSGQIINEQFF. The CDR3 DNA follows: TGCAGTGCTAGCCCTAGCGGCCAAATAATCAATGAGCAGTTCTTC.

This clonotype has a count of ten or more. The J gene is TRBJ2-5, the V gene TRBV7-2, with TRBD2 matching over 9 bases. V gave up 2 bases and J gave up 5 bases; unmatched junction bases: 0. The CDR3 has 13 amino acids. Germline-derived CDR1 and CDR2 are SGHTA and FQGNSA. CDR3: CASSLLAGETQYF. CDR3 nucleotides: TGTGCCAGCAGCTTACTAGCGGGGGAGACCCAGTACTTC.

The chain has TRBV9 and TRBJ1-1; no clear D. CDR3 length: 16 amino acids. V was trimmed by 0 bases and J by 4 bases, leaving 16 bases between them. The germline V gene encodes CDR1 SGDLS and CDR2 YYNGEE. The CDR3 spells CASSVGGRDASTEAFF. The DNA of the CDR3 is TGTGCCAGCAGCGTAGGGGGTAGGGATGCGAGCACTGAAGCTTTCTTT.

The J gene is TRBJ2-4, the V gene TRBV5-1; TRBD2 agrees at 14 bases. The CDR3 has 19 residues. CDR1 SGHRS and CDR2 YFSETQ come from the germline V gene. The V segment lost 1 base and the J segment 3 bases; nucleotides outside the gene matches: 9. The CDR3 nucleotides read TGCGCCAGCAGCTTGAACCCGGGACTAGCGGGGGATGACAAAAACATTCAGTACTTC. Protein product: CASSLNPGLAGDDKNIQYF.

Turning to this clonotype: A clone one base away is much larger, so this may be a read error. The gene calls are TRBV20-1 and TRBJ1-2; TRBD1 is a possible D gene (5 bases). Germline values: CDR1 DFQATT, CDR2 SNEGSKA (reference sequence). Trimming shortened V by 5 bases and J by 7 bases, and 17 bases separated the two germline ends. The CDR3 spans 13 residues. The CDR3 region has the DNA TGCAGTGCTCCAATGACAAGGGGTTCTGGCTACACCTTC. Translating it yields CSAPMTRGSGYTF.

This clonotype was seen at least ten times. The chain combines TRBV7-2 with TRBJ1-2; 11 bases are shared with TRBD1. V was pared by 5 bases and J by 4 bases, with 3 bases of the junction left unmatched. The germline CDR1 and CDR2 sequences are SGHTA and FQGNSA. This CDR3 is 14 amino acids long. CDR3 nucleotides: TGTGCCAGCAGCCGGGACAGGGGGGCCTATGGCTACACCTTC. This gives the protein CASSRDRGAYGYTF.

CDR3 protein: CASSSPLRNYGYTF. DNA of the CDR3: TGTGCCAGCAGTTCCCCTTTGAGGAACTATGGCTACACCTTC. V and J are TRBV28 and TRBJ1-2, with no clear D. CDR3 length equals 14 residues. Germline V gene data show CDR1 as MDHEN and CDR2 as SYDVKM. V gave up 4 bases and J gave up 2 bases, with 11 bases separating them.

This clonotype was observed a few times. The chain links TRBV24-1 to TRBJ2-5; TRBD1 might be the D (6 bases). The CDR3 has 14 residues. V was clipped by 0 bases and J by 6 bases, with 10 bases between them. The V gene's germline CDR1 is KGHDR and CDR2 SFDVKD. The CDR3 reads CATSDLAQGKTQYF. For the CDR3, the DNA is TGTGCCACCAGTGATTTGGCACAGGGAAAGACCCAGTACTTC.

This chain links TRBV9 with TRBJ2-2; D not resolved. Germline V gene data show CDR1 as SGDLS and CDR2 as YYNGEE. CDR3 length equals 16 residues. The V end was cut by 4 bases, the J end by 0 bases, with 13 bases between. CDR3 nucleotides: TGTGCCAGCAGCCTAGAGTCCAGAACGAACACCGGGGAGCTGTTTTTT. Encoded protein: CASSLESRTNTGELFF.

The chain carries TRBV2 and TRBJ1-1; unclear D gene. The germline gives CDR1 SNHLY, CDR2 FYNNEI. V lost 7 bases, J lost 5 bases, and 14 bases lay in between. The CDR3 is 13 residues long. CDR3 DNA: TGTGCCAGCATAGTAGGCCGAAGGACTGAAGCTTTCTTT. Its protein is CASIVGRRTEAFF. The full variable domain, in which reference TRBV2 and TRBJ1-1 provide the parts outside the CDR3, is EPEVTQTPSHQVTQMGQEVILRCVPISNHLYFYWYRQILGQKVEFLVSFYNNEISEKSEIFDDQFSVERPDGSNFTLKIRSTKLEDSAMYFCASIVGRRTEAFFGQGTRLTVV.

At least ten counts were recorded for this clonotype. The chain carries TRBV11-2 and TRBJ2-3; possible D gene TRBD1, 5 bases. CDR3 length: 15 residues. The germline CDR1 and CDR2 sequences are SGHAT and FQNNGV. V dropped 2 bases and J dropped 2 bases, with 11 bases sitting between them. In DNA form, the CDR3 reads TGTGCCAGCAGCTTAACAGGCCTTTCCACAGATACGCAGTATTTT. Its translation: CASSLTGLSTDTQYF. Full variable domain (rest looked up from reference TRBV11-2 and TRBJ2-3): EAGVAQSPRYKIIEKRQSVAFWCNPISGHATLYWYQQILGQGPKLLIQFQNNGVVDDSQLPKDRFSAERLKGVDSTLKIQPAKLEDSAVYLCASSLTGLSTDTQYFGPGTRLTVL.

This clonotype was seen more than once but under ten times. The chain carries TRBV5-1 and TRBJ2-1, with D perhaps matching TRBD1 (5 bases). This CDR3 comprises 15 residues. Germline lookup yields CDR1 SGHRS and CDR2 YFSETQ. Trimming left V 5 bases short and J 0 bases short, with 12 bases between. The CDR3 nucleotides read TGCGCCAGCAGTTCCCAGGGCCTCTCCTACAATGAGCAGTTCTTC. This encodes CASSSQGLSYNEQFF.

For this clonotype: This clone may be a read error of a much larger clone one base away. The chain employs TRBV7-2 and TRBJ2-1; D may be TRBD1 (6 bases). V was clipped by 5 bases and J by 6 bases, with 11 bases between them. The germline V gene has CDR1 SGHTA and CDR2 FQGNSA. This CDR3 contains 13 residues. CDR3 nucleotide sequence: TGTGCCAGCAGCGCATCAGGGGCCAATGAGCAGTTCTTC. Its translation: CASSASGANEQFF.

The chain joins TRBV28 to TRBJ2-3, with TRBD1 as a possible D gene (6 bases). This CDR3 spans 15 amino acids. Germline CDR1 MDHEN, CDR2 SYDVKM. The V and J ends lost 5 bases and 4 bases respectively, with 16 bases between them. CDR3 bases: TGTGCCAGCAGTGTTCAGGGGAGTGGCTCAGATACGCAGTATTTT. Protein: CASSVQGSGSDTQYF.

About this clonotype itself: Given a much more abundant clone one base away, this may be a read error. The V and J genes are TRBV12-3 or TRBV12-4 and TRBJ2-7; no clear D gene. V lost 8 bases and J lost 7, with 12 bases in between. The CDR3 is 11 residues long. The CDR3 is CASVGYNEQYF. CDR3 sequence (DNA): TGTGCCAGCGTAGGGTACAATGAGCAGTACTTC.

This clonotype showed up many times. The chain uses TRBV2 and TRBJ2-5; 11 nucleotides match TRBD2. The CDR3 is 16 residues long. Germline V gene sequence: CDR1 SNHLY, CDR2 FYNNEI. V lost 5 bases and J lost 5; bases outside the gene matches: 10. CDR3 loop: CASSLGLAGLSETQYF. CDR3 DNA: TGTGCCAGCAGTCTTGGACTAGCGGGTTTATCGGAGACCCAGTACTTC.

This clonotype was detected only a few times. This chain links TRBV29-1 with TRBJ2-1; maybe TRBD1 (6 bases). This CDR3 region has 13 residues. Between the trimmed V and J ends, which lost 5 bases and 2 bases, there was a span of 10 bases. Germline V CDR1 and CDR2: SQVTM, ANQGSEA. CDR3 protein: CSVRDTPYNEQFF. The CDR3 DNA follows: TGCAGCGTTCGGGACACCCCCTACAATGAGCAGTTCTTC.

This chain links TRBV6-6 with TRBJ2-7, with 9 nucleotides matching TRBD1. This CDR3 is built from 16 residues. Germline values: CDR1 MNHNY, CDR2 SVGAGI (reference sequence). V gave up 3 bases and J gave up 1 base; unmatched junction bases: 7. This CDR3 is CASSYGTGTGSYEQYF. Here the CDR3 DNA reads TGTGCCAGCAGTTATGGAACCGGGACAGGGTCCTACGAGCAGTACTTC.

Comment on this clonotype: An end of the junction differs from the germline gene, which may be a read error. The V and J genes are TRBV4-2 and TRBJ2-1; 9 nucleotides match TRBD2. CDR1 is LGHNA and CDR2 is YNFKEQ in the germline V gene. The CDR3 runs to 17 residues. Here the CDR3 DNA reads TGTGCCAGCAGCCAAGATTTGGCTAGCGGGGTCTACAGTGAGCAGTTCTTC. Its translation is CASSQDLASGVYSEQFF.

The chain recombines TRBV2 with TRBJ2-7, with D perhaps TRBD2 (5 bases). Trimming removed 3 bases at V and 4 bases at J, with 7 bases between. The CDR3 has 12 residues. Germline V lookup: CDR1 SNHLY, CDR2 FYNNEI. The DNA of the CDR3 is TGTGCCAGCAGTGAGTTAGCGTACGAGCAGTACTTC. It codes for CASSELAYEQYF.